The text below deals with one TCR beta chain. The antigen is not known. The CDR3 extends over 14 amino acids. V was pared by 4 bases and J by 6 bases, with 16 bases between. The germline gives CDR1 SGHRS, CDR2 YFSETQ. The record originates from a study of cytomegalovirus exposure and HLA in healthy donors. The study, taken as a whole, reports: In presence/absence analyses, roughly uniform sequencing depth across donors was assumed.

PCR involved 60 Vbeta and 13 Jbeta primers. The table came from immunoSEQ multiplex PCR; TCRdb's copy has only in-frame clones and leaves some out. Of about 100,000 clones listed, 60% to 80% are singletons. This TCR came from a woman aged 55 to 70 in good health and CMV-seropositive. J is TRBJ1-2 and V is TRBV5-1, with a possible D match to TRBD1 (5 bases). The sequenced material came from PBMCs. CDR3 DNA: TGCGCCAGCAGCCCCGATGGGGCAAGAGATGGCTACACCTTC. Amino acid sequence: CASSPDGARDGYTF. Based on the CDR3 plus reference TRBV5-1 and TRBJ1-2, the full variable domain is KAGVTQTPRYLIKTRGQQVTLSCSPISGHRSVSWYQQTPGQGLQFLFEYFSETQRNKGNFPGRFSGRQFSNSRSEMNVSTLELGDSALYLCASSPDGARDGYTFGSGTRLTVV.